Presented here are 9 T cell receptor beta chains from one specimen sequenced in a study of human T cells and chemical hapten exposure. Time point reported: patch test 2, 6 weeks after DPC sensitization. Described treatment: therapeutic diphenylcyclopropenone sensitization with weekly scalp DPC. RNA extraction used unfractionated whole blood as the source of total RNA. TCRdb processed the RACE reads anew with MiXCR; each CDR3 protein has one entry. This sample has around 42,000 distinct CDR3 sequences, with 9.5% to 10% found just once. The sequences come from whole blood, collected in connection with sensitization to the hapten diphenylcyclopropenone (DPC). Source of these receptors: a woman in her 30s with alopecia areata. Some clones in this sample may be carry-over from other donors' samples.

The J gene is TRBJ2-3, the V gene TRBV2; no definite D call. CDR3 size: 14 residues. Germline values: CDR1 SNHLY, CDR2 FYNNEI. The V end lost 5 bases, the J end lost 0 bases, and 9 bases lay between the germline ends. As DNA, the CDR3 is TGTGCCAGCAGTTACTTGGCTAGCACAGATACGCAGTATTTT. It yields the protein CASSYLASTDTQYF.

This clonotype appeared many times. This chain joins TRBV11-2 and TRBJ2-7, with 7 positions matching TRBD2. V shed 3 bases and J 1 base; nucleotides not matched to a gene: 6. Germline CDR1 and CDR2: SGHAT and FQNNGV. This CDR3 has 15 amino acids. The CDR3 is CASSLRGTVSYEQYF. As DNA, the CDR3 is TGTGCCAGCAGCTTGCGGGGGACCGTATCCTACGAGCAGTACTTC.

V is TRBV7-6 and J is TRBJ1-4; 7 nucleotides align to TRBD1. This CDR3 is built from 17 residues. V was pared by 5 bases and J by 4 bases, with 13 bases of the junction left unmatched. Germline CDR1 reads SGHVS; CDR2 reads FNYEAQ. CDR3 residues: CASSRRPLTGLNEKLFF. The CDR3 DNA follows: TGTGCCAGCAGCCGTCGACCCCTGACAGGGCTTAATGAAAAACTGTTTTTT.

In this sample, this clonotype turned up many times. This chain connects TRBV7-3 to TRBJ2-3, with no clear D. The germline V gene has CDR1 SGHTA and CDR2 FQGTGA. Trimming stripped 2 bases from V and 5 bases from J, with 8 bases between. This CDR3 is built from 13 residues. DNA of the CDR3: TGTGCCAGCAGCTTAGTGGGGTTAGATACGCAGTATTTT. Translation gives CASSLVGLDTQYF. Combining the CDR3 with reference TRBV7-3 and TRBJ2-3 gives the whole variable domain GAGVSQTPSNKVTEKGKYVELRCDPISGHTALYWYRQSLGQGPEFLIYFQGTGAADDSGLPNDRFFAVRPEGSVSTLKIQRTERGDSAVYLCASSLVGLDTQYFGPGTRLTVL.

This clonotype was seen only a few times. J is TRBJ2-2 and V is TRBV2; possible D gene TRBD1, 6 bases. V lost 6 bases and J 0 bases, leaving 11 bases between the germline ends. This CDR3 is built from 15 residues. CDR1 is SNHLY and CDR2 is FYNNEI in the germline V gene. This chain's CDR3 is CASSRQATNTGELFF. The CDR3, as DNA: TGTGCCAGCAGCCGACAGGCTACGAACACCGGGGAGCTGTTTTTT.

This chain joins TRBV7-2 and TRBJ2-5; perhaps TRBD1 as D (7 bases). Germline assignment: CDR1 SGHTA and CDR2 FQGNSA. The CDR3 consists of 15 residues. Deletions cut 5 bases from V and 7 bases from J, with 20 bases between. The CDR3: CASSLAGTAKGTQYF. CDR3 DNA sequence: TGTGCCAGCAGCCTGGCGGGGACAGCAAAAGGGACCCAGTACTTC.

The table lists this clonotype with many counts. The rearrangement uses TRBV18 and TRBJ2-5; no definite D call. Germline values: CDR1 KGHSH, CDR2 LQKENI. Trimming left V 6 bases short and J 1 base short, with 9 bases between. CDR3 length: 13 residues. For the CDR3, the DNA is TGTGCCAGCTCCTACAGCGCCCAAGAGACCCAGTACTTC. This encodes CASSYSAQETQYF.

In this sample, this clonotype turned up a few times. This CDR3 reads CASRPNRGNTEAFF. The CDR3 nucleotides read TGTGCCAGCCGTCCAAACAGGGGGAACACTGAAGCTTTCTTT. V gene TRBV11-2 combines with J gene TRBJ1-1; 7 bases line up with TRBD1. Trimming cost V 8 bases and J 1 base; bases outside gene matches: 7. This CDR3 has 14 residues. The V gene's germline CDR1 is SGHAT and CDR2 FQNNGV.

The table lists this clonotype with a few counts. V usage is TRBV13 and J usage is TRBJ2-3, with 7 bases fitting TRBD2. CDR3 length equals 13 residues. V lost 1 base, J lost 11 bases, and 6 bases stayed unmatched. The germline V gene has CDR1 PRHDT and CDR2 FYEKMQ (reference sequence). CDR3 DNA: TGTGCCAGCAGCTTAGCACGGGCTAGCGGGCAGTATTTT. This codes for CASSLARASGQYF.